This T cell receptor (beta chain) comes out of a study of blood T cell repertoires in COVID-19. The wider study: The United States, Italy and Spain were the sources of the acute and convalescent COVID-19 samples. PBMCs, B-cell-depleted T cells, or T cells were the source of the cDNA or gDNA that made up the material.

Unmatched junction bases numbered 5, after V lost 2 bases and J lost 2 bases. Germline V lookup: CDR1 MNHEY, CDR2 SVGEGT. The CDR3 extends over 15 amino acids. In the authors' methods: Reference gene primer amplification yielded estimated nucleated cell counts. Sequenced by immunoSEQ multiplex PCR; TCRdb stores in-frame clones only, minus some. The V and J calls and clone size come from that table; D and trimming were worked out from the DNA. Among 140,000 or so clones listed, around nine tenths were seen once. This sequence was found in a woman aged 45 to 65 with active or convalescent COVID-19. Specimen: peripheral blood. The rearrangement joins TRBV6-2 or TRBV6-3 to TRBJ2-7; 8 bases align to TRBD1. The DNA of the CDR3 is TGTGCCAGCAGTTACCGGATGGACAGGGCCTACGAGCAGTACTTC. Its translation: CASSYRMDRAYEQYF.